These T cell receptor beta chains were read from a single sample in a study of blood T cells in healthy people across ages. TCRdb reanalysed the 5' RACE reads using MiXCR and keeps one entry per CDR3 protein. The sample consists of fewer than 800,000 distinct CDR3 sequences, about a third of them appearing once. The sequenced material came from blood. The receptors here all came from an elderly woman in good health. Both conserved end residues are part of each CDR3. The D gene is left open where the match is weak. Size is stated for part of the rows, as once, few or many counts, or as a class when the clone is expanded.

TRBV5-1,TRBJ1-4,NA,NA,CASSLEPGFNEKLFF,TGCGCCAGCAGCTTGGAACCAGGCTTTAATGAAAAACTGTTTTTT
TRBV18,TRBJ1-2,NA,few,CASSGTTGSFYGYTF,TGTGCCAGCTCGGGAACAACAGGGAGCTTCTATGGCTACACCTTC
TRBV3-1,TRBJ2-1,NA,many,CASSQSLWNEQFF,TGTGCCAGCAGCCAAAGCCTGTGGAATGAGCAGTTCTTC
TRBV12-3/TRBV12-4,TRBJ2-7,NA,NA,CASSFNGVPYEQYF,TGTGCCAGCAGCTTTAACGGAGTCCCCTACGAGCAGTACTTC
TRBV9,TRBJ1-5,NA,once,CASSVDYSNQPQHF,TGTGCCAGCAGCGTAGATTATAGCAATCAGCCCCAGCATTTT
TRBV6-5,TRBJ2-1,NA,many,CATVSLGGVSDEQFF,TGTGCCACCGTAAGCCTTGGCGGGGTTAGTGATGAGCAGTTCTTC
TRBV9,TRBJ1-5,NA,many,CASSVSPGGGQPQHF,TGTGCCAGCAGCGTCAGCCCCGGGGGCGGTCAGCCCCAGCATTTT
TRBV5-1,TRBJ2-7,NA,many,CASSSPGRPTGEQYF,TGCGCCAGCAGCTCCCCTGGGCGGCCGACCGGGGAGCAGTACTTC
TRBV6-1,TRBJ1-5,NA,NA,CASSDLYQPQHF,TGTGCCAGCAGTGACTTATACCAGCCCCAGCATTTT
TRBV12-3/TRBV12-4,TRBJ2-5,TRBD2,many,CASRNGGDSQETQYF,TGTGCCAGCAGGAACGGGGGGGACTCCCAAGAGACCCAGTACTTC
TRBV28,TRBJ2-5,NA,NA,CASSRMGETQYF,TGTGCCAGCAGTCGGATGGGGGAGACCCAGTACTTC
TRBV29-1,TRBJ1-2,NA,NA,CSVDDGHF,TGCAGCGTTGATGACGGTCACTTC
TRBV29-1,TRBJ1-2,TRBD1,many,CSVAQGQGEYGYTF,TGCAGCGTTGCCCAAGGCCAGGGGGAGTATGGCTACACCTTC
TRBV9,TRBJ2-1,NA,NA,CASSSKGGGEYNEQFF,TGTGCCAGCAGCTCTAAGGGGGGGGGAGAGTACAATGAGCAGTTCTTC
TRBV7-6,TRBJ2-7,TRBD1,NA,CASSSGQGATSYNEQYF,TGTGCCAGCAGCTCGGGACAGGGGGCCACCTCCTACAATGAGCAGTACTTC
TRBV5-5,TRBJ1-2,NA,many,CASSFSNPQLSGYTF,TGTGCCAGCAGCTTCTCTAACCCCCAACTGAGTGGCTACACCTTC
TRBV5-5,TRBJ2-5,TRBD2,NA,CASSRVAGGETQYF,TGTGCCAGCAGCCGGGTAGCGGGAGGAGAGACCCAGTACTTC
TRBV5-1,TRBJ2-1,TRBD2,many,CASRAFSGGTDEQFF,TGCGCCAGTAGAGCCTTTAGCGGGGGGACGGATGAGCAGTTCTTC
TRBV20-1,TRBJ2-7,TRBD1,many,CSAPGQASYEQYF,TGCAGTGCTCCCGGACAGGCCTCCTACGAGCAGTACTTC
TRBV5-1,TRBJ2-1,TRBD1,many,CASSLEGARYNEQFF,TGCGCCAGCAGCTTGGAGGGGGCGCGGTACAATGAGCAGTTCTTC
TRBV7-2,TRBJ2-6,NA,many,CASSSSEMRYSGANVLTF,TGTGCCAGCAGCTCCTCGGAGATGAGGTACTCTGGGGCCAACGTCCTGACTTTC
TRBV20-1,TRBJ2-3,NA,many,CSARLGLLNTDTQYF,TGCAGTGCTAGGCTGGGGCTCTTAAACACAGATACGCAGTATTTT
TRBV5-1,TRBJ2-3,TRBD1,NA,CASSAGTGSDTQYF,TGCGCCAGCAGCGCCGGGACAGGTTCAGATACGCAGTATTTT
TRBV28,TRBJ2-5,TRBD2,NA,CASSSQTPSGRVRYF,TGTGCCAGCAGTTCCCAGACCCCCAGCGGGAGAGTTAGGTACTTC
TRBV5-1,TRBJ2-1,TRBD2,NA,CASSFGGGSYNEQFF,TGCGCCAGCAGCTTTGGGGGGGGGTCCTACAATGAGCAGTTCTTC
TRBV4-3,TRBJ1-1,NA,few,CASSELNTEAFF,TGCGCCAGCAGCGAACTGAACACTGAAGCTTTCTTT
TRBV6-6,TRBJ1-4,NA,NA,CASRWLPGPREKLFF,TGTGCCAGCAGATGGCTCCCGGGACCGCGGGAAAAACTGTTTTTT
TRBV24-1,TRBJ2-5,TRBD1,many,CATSEVIGQVETQYF,TGTGCCACCAGTGAAGTTATCGGACAGGTTGAGACCCAGTACTTC
TRBV12-5,TRBJ1-5,TRBD1,few,CASGLQGASNRPQHF,TGTGCTAGTGGTTTACAGGGGGCTAGCAATCGGCCCCAGCATTTT
TRBV9,TRBJ2-3,NA,NA,CASSVRQGDTQYF,TGTGCCAGCAGCGTGCGGCAGGGAGATACGCAGTATTTT
TRBV29-1,TRBJ2-1,NA,NA,CSVEEGFYGNEQFF,TGCAGCGTTGAGGAGGGGTTTTACGGCAATGAGCAGTTCTTC